This T cell receptor beta chain came from a study of T-cell reconstitution after alpha-beta-depleted transplantation in children. Unique molecular identifiers were incorporated into the prepared TCRbeta library. A single record per CDR3 protein comes from TCRdb applying MiXCR to the PCR reads. The sample has approximately 80,000 distinct CDR3 sequences, approximately 14% seen once. After removal of 4 bases from V and 3 bases from J, the junction contained 7 bases not matched to a gene. Germline V CDR1 and CDR2: SGHDT, YYEEEE. The CDR3 length is 15 residues. The receptor comes from a male patient aged 2-15 years who had a stem cell transplant for acute lymphoblastic leukemia, so the T cells may come from the graft donor. This chain links TRBV5-6 with TRBJ2-1; 7 bases align to TRBD2. The sample consisted of PBMCs, mostly from graft donor cells, taken 180 days after TCRalphabeta/CD19-depleted stem cell transplant. The CDR3 sequence: CASSPRLALYNEQFF. Written as DNA, the CDR3 is TGTGCCAGCAGCCCGAGACTAGCCCTCTACAATGAGCAGTTCTTC.